A selection of T cell receptor beta chains follows, all from one sample in a study of OX40 agonist ivuxolimab in advanced cancers. Assay: immunoSEQ multiplex PCR; the TCRdb copy retains only in-frame clones and omits some. The sample comprises approximately 78,000 clones, roughly 90% of which are singletons, and approximately 0.98% rests with the top ten. Sequences were derived from CD4+ or CD8+ T cells sorted from blood, sampled in a trial of the OX40 agonist ivuxolimab. These receptors were collected from an adult with an advanced solid tumor such as melanoma, head and neck, liver or kidney cancer. Both conserved end residues are part of each CDR3.

V gene,CDR3 length,CDR3 protein
TRBV30,13,CAWSVRTDYGYTF
TRBV5-4,15,CASSFNGRMNTEAFF
TRBV9,15,CASRSGQANSYEQYF
TRBV5-8,14,CASSLVRGRAEAFF
TRBV7-3,15,CASSLDGTGFYEQYF
TRBV29-1,12,CSVAGLKREQYF
TRBV7-2,19,CASSPVGRGGGGRLSEAFF
TRBV5-1,14,CASSLAFGVETQYF
TRBV5-4,14,CASSLFGISYEQYF
TRBV11-3,16,CASSPGLKQEEEKLFF
TRBV30,13,CAWMGRSRGTQYF
TRBV7-9,15,CASSLVRQGATEAFF
TRBV19,13,CASSIGLLDTQYF
TRBV14,13,CASSQPVGEKLFF
TRBV6-6,15,CASSYSGANTGELFF
TRBV6-5,14,CASSHRQGPYEQYF
TRBV6-1,19,CASSEWGLPSTYSTDTQYF
TRBV11-2,13,CASSLGNTDTQYF
TRBV5-1,16,CASSGLGVASRYEQYF
TRBV11-2,18,CASSLDLSGGVVSYEQYF
TRBV7-2,14,CASSPGVANEKLFF
TRBV11-2,11,CASSLNETQYF
TRBV11-2,19,CASSWTIHPAVPAGSPLHF
TRBV11-2,15,CASNLAHFGTGELFF
TRBV11-1,13,CASALQGAYEQYF
TRBV7-2,16,CASSLVLAGATDTQYF
TRBV7-8,18,CASSFGTGGMSSYNEQFF
TRBV28,14,CASSLLYRDYEQYF
TRBV19,15,CASNIGGGHYNEQFF
TRBV6-1,11,CASRSWTEAFF
TRBV11-3,15,CASSRGVGAGYEQYF
TRBV6-1,15,CASSDQLAGGDTQYF
TRBV28,16,CASSRGQGELNTEAFF
TRBV27,15,CASSFFQMGQETQYF
TRBV6-5,15,CASSYSWQGGYGYTF
TRBV6-5,14,CASSSGTAIYGYTF
TRBV6-6,13,CASSWPGQGLAFF
TRBV10-3,15,CAISGISGRVETQYF
TRBV6-5,13,CASNQAWSNEQFF
TRBV19,15,CASSMTGGSNQPQHF
TRBV10-1,16,CASSERSSPHGNTIYF
TRBV5-6,16,CASSFVGFSPEETQYF
TRBV5-1,15,CASSIGGLELYEQYF
TRBV5-1,16,CASSSGSGQGGDEQFF
TRBV10-1,17,CASTVASRTGWDSPLHF
TRBV4-2,17,CASSQGRGRVGLYGYTF
TRBV19,14,CASSVTSGRETQYF
TRBV30,11,CAWSNRETQYF
TRBV19,15,CASRPYLDFTDTQYF
TRBV18,12,CASSRAGGEQFF
TRBV5-3,14,CARTLSDSPYEQYF
TRBV6-5,15,CASSPLVAPYNGYTF
TRBV11-2,14,CASSLDRGSDTQYF
TRBV18,14,CASSPAGERTEAFF
TRBV9,13,CASSVGSTDTQYF
TRBV2,13,CASSGGTNYEQYF
TRBV27,18,CASRGPTGASLSYNEQFF
TRBV4-1,20,CASSPIFPSRGLRTNEKLFF